The clone carrying this T cell receptor (beta chain) occurred many times. What it binds is not known. The data were taken from a study of breast tumors, draining lymph nodes, adjacent tissues. Samples came from axillary lymph nodes draining the breast cancer. Study results and limitations: Luminal-like breast cancer showed significantly higher tumor–nontumor repertoire similarity than basal-like. Most tumor T cells seemingly derive from lymph node, then expand in tumor. Tumors had less TCR diversity than lymph nodes, more than nontumor tissue.

TCRdb reanalysed the multiplex PCR reads using MiXCR and keeps one entry per CDR3 protein. Here the sample spans under 150,000 distinct CDR3 sequences, just under 20% being singletons. Trimming removed 0 bases from V and 6 bases from J, with 10 bases in between. CDR3 length: 14 amino acids. CDR1 SGHRS and CDR2 YFSETQ come from the germline V gene. The receptor comes from a female donor with breast cancer. Some clones in this sample may be carry-over from other donors' samples. The specimen was axillary lymph node tissue. The gene calls are TRBV5-1 and TRBJ1-5; no reliable D call. The CDR3: CASSLDGLGQPQHF. As DNA, the CDR3 is TGCGCCAGCAGCTTGGACGGGTTGGGTCAGCCCCAGCATTTT.